This T cell receptor beta chain emerged from a study of T cell repertoires in cytomegalovirus infection. TCRdb reprocessed the reads with MiXCR, giving one entry per CDR3 protein. The profile shows 95,000 to 120,000 distinct CDR3 sequences, around 30% of them singletons. Germline V gene lookup returns CDR1 LNHDA and CDR2 SQIVND (reference sequence). Trimming removed 3 bases from V and 0 bases from J; junction bases left unmatched: 8. This CDR3 has 16 residues. A note on this clonotype: Its antigen is as yet unknown.

This TCR was recovered from a human donor in good health (CMV status not recorded). Some clones in this sample may be carry-over from other donors' samples. The sample in question was CD8+ T cells from cultured PBMCs, obtained from culture after CMV antigen stimulation. The chain is built from TRBV19 and TRBJ2-7, with 7 positions matching TRBD1. DNA of the CDR3: TGTGCCAGTAGTATTACGACAGGGTATGTCTCCTACGAGCAGTACTTC. Amino acid sequence: CASSITTGYVSYEQYF.